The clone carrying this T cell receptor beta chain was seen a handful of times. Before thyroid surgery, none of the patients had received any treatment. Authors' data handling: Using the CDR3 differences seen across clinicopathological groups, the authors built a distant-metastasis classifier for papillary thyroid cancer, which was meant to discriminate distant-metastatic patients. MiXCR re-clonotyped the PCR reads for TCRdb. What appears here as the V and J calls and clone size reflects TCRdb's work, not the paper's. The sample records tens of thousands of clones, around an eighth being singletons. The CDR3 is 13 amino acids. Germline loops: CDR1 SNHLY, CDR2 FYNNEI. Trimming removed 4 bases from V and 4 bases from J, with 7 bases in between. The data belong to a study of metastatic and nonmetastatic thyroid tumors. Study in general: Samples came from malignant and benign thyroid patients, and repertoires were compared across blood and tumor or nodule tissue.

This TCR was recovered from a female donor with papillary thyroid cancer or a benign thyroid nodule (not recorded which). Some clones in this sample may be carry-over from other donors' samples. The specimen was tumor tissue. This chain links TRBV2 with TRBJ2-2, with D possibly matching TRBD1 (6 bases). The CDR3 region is CASSGRGTGELFF. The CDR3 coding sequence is TGTGCCAGCAGTGGCAGGGGCACCGGGGAGCTGTTTTTT.